A selection of T cell receptor beta chains follows, all from one sample in a study of human T cells and chemical hapten exposure. Each CDR3 protein gets one entry after TCRdb re-called the RACE reads with MiXCR. The data show about 160,000 distinct CDR3 sequences, with approximately 30% seen just once and 2.1% held by the top ten. The sample in question was whole blood, obtained in connection with sensitization to the hapten diphenylcyclopropenone (DPC). The receptors were gathered from a woman in her late teens or twenties with alopecia areata. Some clones in this sample may be carry-over from other donors' samples. The conserved cysteine and the conserved F or W are not part of the CDR3 here. Where a row states a size, it is once, few, many or the class of an expanded clone; other rows omit it.

TRBJ2-6,TRBV12-3/TRBV12-4,NA,ASSVRVPDPLSGANVLT
TRBJ2-1,TRBV6-2/TRBV6-3,NA,ASSPIAGGRGNEQF
TRBJ2-5,TRBV29-1,few,SVAQGPAKETQY
TRBJ1-2,TRBV29-1,NA,SVEDRQDPYGCT
TRBJ2-1,TRBV14,NA,ASSRLDNEQF
TRBJ1-2,TRBV20-1,few,SARSAGQGYGYT
TRBJ2-1,TRBV7-9,few,ASSLRGLEQF
TRBJ1-1,TRBV9,NA,ASSVEGEDTEAF
TRBJ1-2,TRBV7-9,NA,ASRQGQTDYGYT
TRBJ2-2,TRBV4-2,once,ASSPRRIIAQTGELF
TRBJ1-2,TRBV6-5,NA,ASSYPKGTGYYGYT
TRBJ2-7,TRBV29-1,many,SVVGQGAYEQY
TRBJ2-1,TRBV7-2,NA,ASSRQQGTHSEQF
TRBJ2-7,TRBV7-7,NA,ASSLEQGASYEQY
TRBJ1-2,TRBV7-2,few,ASSLDASGAQANYGYT
TRBJ2-3,TRBV5-1,few,ASSAPVGSTDTQY
TRBJ1-6,TRBV6-1,NA,ASTPTWGGTSPLH
TRBJ1-1,TRBV5-6,NA,ASSVYRGLTEAF
TRBJ1-4,TRBV29-1,few,SVDRTTNEKLF
TRBJ2-6,TRBV4-2,NA,ASSPRRSGANVLT
TRBJ1-1,TRBV29-1,NA,SAQIRPQAEAF
TRBJ1-5,TRBV9,few,ASSVDSDNQPQH
TRBJ2-1,TRBV27,NA,ASSFVGQQGFLEQF
TRBJ2-7,TRBV20-1,few,SARTGVSYEQY
TRBJ2-5,TRBV4-1,NA,ASSQDGGGTQY
TRBJ2-3,TRBV12-3/TRBV12-4,many,ASSQGLAGATDTQY
TRBJ2-5,TRBV24-1,few,ATSDTRTQGTQY
TRBJ2-7,TRBV4-1,once,ASSLRDRGNEQY
TRBJ2-7,TRBV14,few,ASSQGLRQY
TRBJ1-1,TRBV29-1,NA,SVRLNRGGTEAF
TRBJ2-7,TRBV6-6,NA,ASSKDRGYYEQY
TRBJ1-1,TRBV4-1,NA,ASSLKEQNTEAF
TRBJ2-1,TRBV12-3/TRBV12-4,NA,ASRLISGNEQF
TRBJ2-3,TRBV24-1,NA,ATRPGPNTDTQY
TRBJ2-1,TRBV7-2,NA,ASSFTGTGPNNEQF
TRBJ2-7,TRBV5-1,NA,ASSLVGGNYEQY
TRBJ2-7,TRBV4-1,few,ASSPGDRATYEQY
TRBJ1-2,TRBV6-5,NA,ASREGGRDYGYT
TRBJ2-3,TRBV20-1,few,SATLASRADTQY
TRBJ1-3,TRBV4-3,NA,ASSQDGSSGNTIY
TRBJ1-3,TRBV29-1,many,SVEVIGRQGDSGNTIY
TRBJ2-7,TRBV6-2/TRBV6-3,few,ASSYSIDGLNEQY
TRBJ1-1,TRBV12-3/TRBV12-4,NA,ASRAYTEAF